These T cell receptor beta chains were read from a single sample in a study of blood T cell repertoires in COVID-19. Clones were read by immunoSEQ multiplex PCR, and TCRdb kept only the in-frame ones, dropping some. Altogether more than 300,000 clones are present, about nine tenths being singletons, with the ten largest covering roughly a tenth. Sequences were obtained from PBMCs or T cells enriched from blood (not recorded which). These receptors were obtained from a woman under 40 who had recovered from COVID-19. Both conserved end residues are part of each CDR3. Fields, in order: D gene, J gene, clone size, V gene, CDR3 protein, CDR3 DNA. The D gene is left open where the match is weak. The size entry is marked missing in some rows and otherwise reads once, few, many or a size class.

D gene: TRBD2
J gene: TRBJ2-1
clone size: -
V gene: TRBV27
CDR3 protein: CASSTGTSGSHEQFF
CDR3 DNA: TGTGCCAGCAGTACCGGGACTAGCGGGAGCCATGAGCAGTTCTTC

D gene: -
J gene: TRBJ1-1
clone size: once
V gene: TRBV19
CDR3 protein: CASSITENTEAFF
CDR3 DNA: TGTGCCAGTAGTATTACAGAGAACACTGAAGCTTTCTTT

D gene: TRBD1
J gene: TRBJ2-5
clone size: -
V gene: TRBV27
CDR3 protein: CASSAGQGSWETQYF
CDR3 DNA: TGTGCCAGCAGCGCGGGACAGGGGTCGTGGGAGACCCAGTACTTC

D gene: TRBD1
J gene: TRBJ1-5
clone size: -
V gene: TRBV4-1
CDR3 protein: CASSQVVSTGGSNQPQHF
CDR3 DNA: TGCGCCAGCAGCCAAGTCGTATCTACAGGGGGAAGCAATCAGCCCCAGCATTTT

D gene: -
J gene: TRBJ2-1
clone size: -
V gene: TRBV12-3/TRBV12-4
CDR3 protein: CASSPSSNNEQFF
CDR3 DNA: TGTGCCAGCAGCCCATCTAGCAACAATGAGCAGTTCTTC

D gene: -
J gene: TRBJ1-3
clone size: -
V gene: TRBV19
CDR3 protein: CASSHEGQSGNTIYF
CDR3 DNA: TGTGCCAGTAGCCACGAAGGACAGTCTGGAAACACCATATATTTT

D gene: TRBD2
J gene: TRBJ2-1
clone size: -
V gene: TRBV7-9
CDR3 protein: CASSHKAGESSYNEQFF
CDR3 DNA: TGTGCCAGCAGCCATAAGGCGGGAGAGAGCTCCTACAATGAGCAGTTCTTC

D gene: -
J gene: TRBJ2-7
clone size: -
V gene: TRBV5-6
CDR3 protein: CASSTLAGASYEQYF
CDR3 DNA: TGTGCCAGCAGCACCCTTGCCGGAGCCTCCTACGAGCAGTACTTC

D gene: TRBD1
J gene: TRBJ1-2
clone size: -
V gene: TRBV4-1
CDR3 protein: CASSHPGQNYGYTF
CDR3 DNA: TGCGCCAGCAGTCACCCGGGACAGAACTATGGCTACACCTTC

D gene: -
J gene: TRBJ2-4
clone size: once
V gene: TRBV27
CDR3 protein: CASSLGQNLVQYF
CDR3 DNA: TGTGCCAGCAGCTTAGGGCAGAACTTGGTTCAGTACTTC

D gene: TRBD2
J gene: TRBJ2-1
clone size: -
V gene: TRBV7-9
CDR3 protein: CASSFSSGRAWREQFF
CDR3 DNA: TGTGCCAGCAGCTTCTCCAGCGGGAGGGCCTGGAGGGAGCAGTTCTTC

D gene: -
J gene: TRBJ1-2
clone size: -
V gene: TRBV19
CDR3 protein: CASSEYGGVRGYTF
CDR3 DNA: TGTGCCAGTAGTGAGTACGGAGGGGTCAGGGGCTACACCTTC

D gene: TRBD1
J gene: TRBJ2-5
clone size: -
V gene: TRBV4-1
CDR3 protein: CASSPGTGETQYF
CDR3 DNA: TGCGCCAGCAGCCCTGGGACAGGAGAGACCCAGTACTTC

D gene: -
J gene: TRBJ2-7
clone size: -
V gene: TRBV29-1
CDR3 protein: CSVANRGRGAYEQYF
CDR3 DNA: TGCAGCGTAGCAAACAGGGGGAGGGGGGCCTACGAGCAGTACTTC

D gene: -
J gene: TRBJ2-7
clone size: once
V gene: TRBV28
CDR3 protein: CASSSAPTSIHEQYF
CDR3 DNA: TGTGCCAGCAGTTCTGCCCCGACTAGTATCCACGAGCAGTACTTC

D gene: TRBD1
J gene: TRBJ1-4
clone size: -
V gene: TRBV5-4
CDR3 protein: CASSKGQASYNEKLFF
CDR3 DNA: TGTGCCAGCAGCAAGGGACAGGCAAGCTATAATGAAAAACTGTTTTTT